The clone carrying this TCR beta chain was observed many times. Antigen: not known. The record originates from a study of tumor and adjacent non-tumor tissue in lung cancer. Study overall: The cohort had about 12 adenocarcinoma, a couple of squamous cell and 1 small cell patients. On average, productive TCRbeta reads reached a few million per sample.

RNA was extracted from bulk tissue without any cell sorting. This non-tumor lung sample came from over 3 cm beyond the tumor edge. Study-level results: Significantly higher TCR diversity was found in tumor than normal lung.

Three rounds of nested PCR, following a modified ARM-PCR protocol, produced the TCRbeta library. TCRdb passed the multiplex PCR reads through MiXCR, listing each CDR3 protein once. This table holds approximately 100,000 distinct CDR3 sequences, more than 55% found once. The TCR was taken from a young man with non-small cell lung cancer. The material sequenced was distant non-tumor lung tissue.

CDR3 nucleotide sequence: TGTGCTAGTGGCACCTTCAAGGCACTACAAGAGACCCAGTACTTC. Protein: CASGTFKALQETQYF. The genes are TRBV12-5 and TRBJ2-5; D not resolved. The germline V gene encodes CDR1 LGHNT and CDR2 FRNRAP. The V gene lost 6 bases and the J gene lost 2 bases, with 16 bases spanning the gap. CDR3 length equals 15 residues.